The TCR beta chain described here comes from a study of PD-L1 blockade in urothelial cancer. Turning to the study itself: Bladder-origin urothelial cancer in males described about 85% of the 29 patients.

Each PCR received spiked synthetic TCR analog templates. The protocol was immunoSEQ multiplex PCR, while the TCRdb copy is restricted to in-frame clones and leaves out a portion. Among around 130,000 clones listed, around 84% were seen once. Time point denoted: pretreatment peripheral blood. The CDR3 sequence is 18 residues long. The V segment lost 0 bases and the J segment 0 bases; nucleotides outside the gene matches: 8. Per germline, CDR1 LNHNV and CDR2 YYDKDF (reference sequence). Source: PBMCs, taken around atezolizumab (anti-PD-L1) treatment. This receptor was identified in a man in his fifties with urothelial cancer. The rearrangement uses TRBV15 and TRBJ2-1; 7 positions match TRBD2. CDR3 protein: CATSRDPGGSRSYNEQFF. Written as DNA, the CDR3 is TGTGCCACCAGCAGAGACCCGGGAGGCTCCCGCTCCTACAATGAGCAGTTCTTC.